One sample yielded the 18 T cell receptor beta chains listed below, sequenced in a study of T cells in Graves' hyperthyroidism and ophthalmopathy (dated by TCRdb to the late 2010s). Libraries were made using multiplex PCR. Sequencing instrument: Illumina HiSeq 2000. The TCR beta CDR3 regions were amplified from RNA transcripts. The first round of RT-PCR for the TCR CDR3 was performed with the HTBI primer set and the Qiagen OneStep RT-PCR kit. The public reads were reanalyzed by TCRdb: fastp trimming at Q25, MiXCR alignment, in-frame beta chains only. Each record represents a unique CDR3 protein, reported with the most common genes and DNA among its rows. The sample includes 350,000 to 400,000 distinct CDR3 sequences, with approximately 17% observed a single time. 35% to 45% of the sample is taken by the ten largest. The sequencing input was blood. These receptors came from a man younger than 35 with Graves' ophthalmopathy.

This clonotype was counted many times. This chain connects TRBV27 to TRBJ2-7; D might be TRBD2 (6 bases). V gave up 5 bases and J gave up 7 bases, with 18 bases separating them. CDR1 MNHEY and CDR2 SMNVEV come from the germline V gene (reference sequence). There are 14 residues in the CDR3. CDR3 residues: CASSSAGTAGEQYF. In DNA form, the CDR3 reads TGTGCCAGCAGTAGCGCCGGGACGGCGGGGGAGCAGTACTTC.

This clonotype was detected once. This chain joins TRBV7-2 and TRBJ1-6, with D perhaps matching TRBD1 (6 bases). The CDR3 consists of 16 residues. V was shortened by 1 base and J by 4 bases, with 11 bases between the two germline ends. Germline V gives CDR1 SGHTA, CDR2 FQGNSA. CDR3 sequence (DNA): TGTGCCAGCAGCTTAGTAACAGGGTATTATAATTCACCCCTCCACTTT. Translation gives CASSLVTGYYNSPLHF.

This clonotype has ten or more counts. This rearrangement joins TRBV28 to TRBJ2-1, with 10 bases identical to TRBD2. V shed 6 bases and J 3 bases; nucleotides not matched to a gene: 2. The CDR3 has 14 amino acids. CDR1 is MDHEN and CDR2 is SYDVKM in the germline V gene. In nucleotides, the CDR3 is TGTGCCAGCAGGAGCGGGGGGGACTACAATGAGCAGTTCTTC. Its protein is CASRSGGDYNEQFF. The complete variable domain, with remaining parts taken from reference TRBV28 and TRBJ2-1, reads DVKVTQSSRYLVKRTGEKVFLECVQDMDHENMFWYRQDPGLGLRLIYFSYDVKMKEKGDIPEGYSVSREKKERFSLILESASTNQTSMYLCASRSGGDYNEQFFGPGTRLTVL.

This clonotype was recorded many times. This chain uses TRBV28 with TRBJ1-5; 8 bases fit TRBD1. Germline trimming cut 5 bases from V and 4 bases from J; bases unmatched to any gene: 10. CDR1 MDHEN and CDR2 SYDVKM come from the germline V gene. This CDR3 contains 16 residues. CDR3 DNA sequence: TGTGCCAGCAGTCGCGTCGGACAGGGAGGGAATCAGCCCCAGCATTTT. Encoded protein: CASSRVGQGGNQPQHF.

The chain's CDR3 is CASSSIVNEQFF. The CDR3 DNA reads as TGTGCCAGCAGCTCTATAGTGAATGAGCAGTTCTTC. This chain joins TRBV11-2 and TRBJ2-1; no clear D. Germline V lookup: CDR1 SGHAT, CDR2 FQNNGV. This CDR3 is 12 amino acids long. V shed 4 bases and J shed 7 bases, with 8 bases lying between them.

The rearrangement uses TRBV2 and TRBJ1-6; possibly TRBD1 for D (6 bases). Trimming removed 6 bases at V and 2 bases at J, with 20 bases between. The CDR3 has 18 residues. Germline CDR1 SNHLY, CDR2 FYNNEI. CDR3 region: CASRTGTSGATYNSPLHF. CDR3 coding DNA: TGTGCCAGCAGGACAGGTACCTCTGGGGCCACCTATAATTCACCCCTCCACTTT.

About this clonotype itself: A much larger clone sits a single nucleotide away, making a read error possible. The J gene is TRBJ2-5, the V gene TRBV9, with no clear D. Germline V gene data show CDR1 as SGDLS and CDR2 as YYNGEE. This CDR3 is 13 amino acids long. Trimming stripped 0 bases from V and 2 bases from J, with 5 bases between. The CDR3 DNA reads TGTGCCAGCAGCGTAGAAGGGCAAGAGACCCAGTACTTC. It codes for CASSVEGQETQYF. Full variable domain (outside the CDR3, taken from reference TRBV9 and TRBJ2-5): DSGVTQTPKHLITATGQRVTLRCSPRSGDLSVYWYQQSLDQGLQFLIQYYNGEERAKGNILERFSAQQFPDLHSELNLSSLELGDSALYFCASSVEGQETQYFGPGTRLLVL.

This clonotype was counted at least ten times. The chain is built from TRBV28 and TRBJ2-1; D is uncertain. The V end was cut by 7 bases, the J end by 8 bases, with 18 bases between. Germline CDR1 reads MDHEN; CDR2 reads SYDVKM. CDR3 length equals 14 residues. CDR3 region: CASILGGSGYEQFF. DNA of the CDR3: TGTGCCAGCATCCTGGGTGGTTCGGGTTATGAGCAGTTCTTC.

A few counts support this clonotype. The J gene is TRBJ1-5, the V gene TRBV6-5; possible D gene TRBD1, 5 bases. The CDR3 loop spans 16 amino acids. The germline CDR1 and CDR2 sequences are MNHEY and SVGAGI. Trimming removed 2 bases from V and 4 bases from J, with 15 bases in between. The CDR3 nucleotides are TGTGCCAGCAGTTACAAAAGCCGGGGCGGGAATCAGCCCCAGCATTTT. Its protein product is CASSYKSRGGNQPQHF.

This clonotype was picked up a small number of times. The rearrangement links TRBV10-1 to TRBJ2-7, with D possibly being TRBD1 or TRBD2 (5 bases each). Trimming took 0 bases from V and 1 from J, leaving 10 bases between them. The CDR3 is 15 amino acids. Germline V lookup: CDR1 WNHNN, CDR2 SYGVQD (reference sequence). The CDR3, as DNA: TGCGCCAGCAGTGAGTCGGTGGGGGAATCCTACGAGCAGTACTTC. Its translation: CASSESVGESYEQYF.

This clonotype was observed many times. This chain uses TRBV9 with TRBJ1-5, with D possibly TRBD1 on 5 matching bases. Per germline, CDR1 SGDLS and CDR2 YYNGEE. This CDR3 spans 15 amino acids. V was trimmed by 1 base and J by 7 bases, leaving 15 bases between them. The CDR3 DNA sequence: TGTGCCAGCAGCGTAAGTGCGCAGGGAGGCCAGCCCCAGCATTTT. Amino acids: CASSVSAQGGQPQHF.

This clonotype was seen at least ten times. The genes are TRBV6-1 and TRBJ1-1, with D hard to call. The CDR3 spans 11 residues. V lost 7 bases and J 5 bases, leaving 8 bases between the germline ends. CDR1 is MNHNS, CDR2 SASEGT, per germline. Written as DNA, the CDR3 is TGTGCCAGCAAGACTGTAACTGAAGCTTTCTTT. This encodes CASKTVTEAFF.

There are a few counts of this clonotype. The chain couples TRBV4-1 to TRBJ1-1; D may be TRBD1 (6 bases). Germline V gene sequence: CDR1 MGHRA, CDR2 YSYEKL. With 8 bases removed from V and 1 base from J, the gap between germline ends came to 11 bases. The CDR3 runs 13 residues. The CDR3 region is CASVPGANTEAFF. The CDR3 bases are TGCGCCAGCGTGCCGGGGGCGAACACTGAAGCTTTCTTT.

In its sample, this clonotype was seen many times. The chain carries TRBV3-1 and TRBJ2-3; 7 nucleotides align to TRBD2. Losses at the gene ends were 2 bases for V and 4 bases for J; bases not matched to a gene: 0. The CDR3 spans 13 residues. Germline V lookup: CDR1 LGHDT, CDR2 YNNKEL (reference sequence). CDR3 nucleotides: TGTGCCAGCAGCCAACGGGGGGCAGATACGCAGTATTTT. The encoded protein is CASSQRGADTQYF.

V and J are TRBV6-5 and TRBJ1-5, with unresolved D. The CDR3 runs to 15 residues. V dropped 6 bases and J dropped 0 bases, with 12 bases sitting between them. CDR1 is MNHEY and CDR2 is SVGAGI in the germline V gene. CDR3 sequence: CASRTEYYSNQPQHF. Here the CDR3 DNA reads TGTGCCAGCAGAACAGAGTACTATAGCAATCAGCCCCAGCATTTT.

The V gene is TRBV3-1, the J gene TRBJ2-1; the match to TRBD2 covers 14 bases. The CDR3 length is 18 residues. Per germline, CDR1 LGHDT and CDR2 YNNKEL (reference sequence). V shed 4 bases, J shed 4 bases, and the junction held 9 bases outside the gene matches. The chain's CDR3 is CASSRPGLAGEPYNEQFF. The CDR3 bases are TGTGCCAGCAGCCGCCCGGGACTAGCGGGGGAGCCATACAATGAGCAGTTCTTC.

This clonotype was observed a handful of times. The chain has TRBV20-1 and TRBJ1-2; 7 bases align to TRBD1. Germline CDR1 DFQATT, CDR2 SNEGSKA (reference sequence). This CDR3 is built from 16 residues. J lost 4 bases, V lost 3 bases, and 14 bases had no gene match. Here the CDR3 DNA reads TGCAGTGCTAGTACCCGAACCGGGACAGAGAGCTATGGCTACACCTTC. Translated: CSASTRTGTESYGYTF.

This clonotype showed up just a few times. The V and J genes are TRBV18 and TRBJ2-2; D is possibly TRBD1 (6 bases). With 4 bases removed from V and 3 bases from J, the gap between germline ends came to 21 bases. Germline loops: CDR1 KGHSH, CDR2 LQKENI. The CDR3 loop spans 18 amino acids. CDR3 amino acids: CASSHPGTTSRDTGELFF. CDR3 DNA: TGTGCCAGCTCACACCCCGGGACAACTTCGCGGGACACCGGGGAGCTGTTTTTT.